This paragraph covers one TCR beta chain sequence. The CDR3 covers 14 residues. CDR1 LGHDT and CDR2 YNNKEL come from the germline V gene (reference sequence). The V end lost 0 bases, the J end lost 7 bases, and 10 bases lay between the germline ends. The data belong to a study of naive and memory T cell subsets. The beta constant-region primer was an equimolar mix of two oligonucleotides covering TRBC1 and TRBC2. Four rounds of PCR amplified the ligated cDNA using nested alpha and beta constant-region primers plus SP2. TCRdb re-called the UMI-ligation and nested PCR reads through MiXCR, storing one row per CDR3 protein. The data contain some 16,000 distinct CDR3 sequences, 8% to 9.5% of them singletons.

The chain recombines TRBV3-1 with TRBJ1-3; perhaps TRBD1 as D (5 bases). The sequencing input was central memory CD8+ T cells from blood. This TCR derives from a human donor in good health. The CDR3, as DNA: TGTGCCAGCAGCCAAGATTTTGGGGGGAACACCATATATTTT. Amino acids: CASSQDFGGNTIYF.